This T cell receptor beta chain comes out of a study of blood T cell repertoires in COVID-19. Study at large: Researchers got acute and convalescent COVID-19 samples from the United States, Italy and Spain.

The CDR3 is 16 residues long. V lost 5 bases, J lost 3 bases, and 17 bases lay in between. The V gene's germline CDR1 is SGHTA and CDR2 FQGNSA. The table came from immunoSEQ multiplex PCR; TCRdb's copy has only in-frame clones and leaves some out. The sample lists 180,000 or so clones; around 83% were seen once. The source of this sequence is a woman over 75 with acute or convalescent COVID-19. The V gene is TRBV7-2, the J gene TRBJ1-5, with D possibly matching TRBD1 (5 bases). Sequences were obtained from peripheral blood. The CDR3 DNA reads TGTGCCAGCAGCCCGTATCCGACAGTCAACAATCAGCCCCAGCATTTT. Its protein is CASSPYPTVNNQPQHF.